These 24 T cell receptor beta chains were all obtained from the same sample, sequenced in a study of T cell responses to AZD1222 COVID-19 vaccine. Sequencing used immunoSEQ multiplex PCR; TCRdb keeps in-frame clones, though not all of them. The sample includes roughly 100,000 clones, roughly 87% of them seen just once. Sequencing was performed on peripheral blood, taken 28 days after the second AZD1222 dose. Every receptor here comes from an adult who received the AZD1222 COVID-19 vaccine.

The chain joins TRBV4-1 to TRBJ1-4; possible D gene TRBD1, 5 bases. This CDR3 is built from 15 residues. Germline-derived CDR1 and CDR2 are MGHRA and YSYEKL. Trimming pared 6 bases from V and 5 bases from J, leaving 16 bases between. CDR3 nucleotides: TGCGCCAGCAGTTCAGGGTCCAACTCGAATGAAAAACTGTTTTTT. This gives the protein CASSSGSNSNEKLFF.

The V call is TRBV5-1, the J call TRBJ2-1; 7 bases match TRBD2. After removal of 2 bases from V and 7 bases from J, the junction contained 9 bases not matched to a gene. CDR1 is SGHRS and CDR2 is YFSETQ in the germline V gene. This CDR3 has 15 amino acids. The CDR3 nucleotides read TGCGCCAGCAGCTTATACTTGGGGAGGGAGAATGAGCAGTTCTTC. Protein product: CASSLYLGRENEQFF. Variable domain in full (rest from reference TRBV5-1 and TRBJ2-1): KAGVTQTPRYLIKTRGQQVTLSCSPISGHRSVSWYQQTPGQGLQFLFEYFSETQRNKGNFPGRFSGRQFSNSRSEMNVSTLELGDSALYLCASSLYLGRENEQFFGPGTRLTVL.

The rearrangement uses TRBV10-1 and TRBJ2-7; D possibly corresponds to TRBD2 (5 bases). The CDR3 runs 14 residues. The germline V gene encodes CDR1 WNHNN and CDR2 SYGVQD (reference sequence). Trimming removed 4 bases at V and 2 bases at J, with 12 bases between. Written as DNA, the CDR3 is TGCGCCAGCAGTGGAGGGATGGCCCCCTACGAGCAGTACTTC. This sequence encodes CASSGGMAPYEQYF.

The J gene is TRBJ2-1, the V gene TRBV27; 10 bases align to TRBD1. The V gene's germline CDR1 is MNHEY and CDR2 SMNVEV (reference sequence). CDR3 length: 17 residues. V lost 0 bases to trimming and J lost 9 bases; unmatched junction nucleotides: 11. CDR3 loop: CASSLSLYRQGAPEQFF. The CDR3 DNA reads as TGTGCCAGCAGTTTATCGTTATATCGACAGGGGGCGCCTGAGCAGTTCTTC.

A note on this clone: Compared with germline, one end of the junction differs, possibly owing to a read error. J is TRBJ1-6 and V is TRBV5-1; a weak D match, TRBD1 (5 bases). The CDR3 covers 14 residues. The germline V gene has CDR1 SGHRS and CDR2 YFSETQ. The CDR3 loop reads CASSLGQNNSPLHF. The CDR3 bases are TGCGCCAGCAGCTTGGGACAGAATAACTCACCCCTCCACTTT.

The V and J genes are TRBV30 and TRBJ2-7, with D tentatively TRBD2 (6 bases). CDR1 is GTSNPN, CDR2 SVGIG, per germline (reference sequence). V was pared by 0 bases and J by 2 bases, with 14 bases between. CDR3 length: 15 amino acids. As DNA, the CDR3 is TGTGCCTGGAGTGTAGGGTTAGCGGCAGCCTACGAGCAGTACTTC. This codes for CAWSVGLAAAYEQYF.

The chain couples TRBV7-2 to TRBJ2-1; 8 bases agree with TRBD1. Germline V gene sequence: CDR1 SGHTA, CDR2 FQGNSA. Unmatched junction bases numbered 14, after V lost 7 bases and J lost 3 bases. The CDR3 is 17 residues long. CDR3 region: CASNKRRQGQGYNEQFF. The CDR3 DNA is TGTGCCAGCAACAAGCGACGTCAAGGACAGGGCTACAATGAGCAGTTCTTC.

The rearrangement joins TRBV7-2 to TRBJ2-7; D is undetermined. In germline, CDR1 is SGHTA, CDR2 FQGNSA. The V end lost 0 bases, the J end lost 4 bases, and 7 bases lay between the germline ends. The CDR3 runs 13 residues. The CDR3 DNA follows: TGTGCCAGCAGCTTAGCAGAGACGTACGAGCAGTACTTC. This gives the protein CASSLAETYEQYF.

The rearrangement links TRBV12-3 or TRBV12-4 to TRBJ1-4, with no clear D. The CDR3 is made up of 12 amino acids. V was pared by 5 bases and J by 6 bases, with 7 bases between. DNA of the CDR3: TGTGCCAGCAGTGGACGGGATGAAAAACTGTTTTTT. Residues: CASSGRDEKLFF.

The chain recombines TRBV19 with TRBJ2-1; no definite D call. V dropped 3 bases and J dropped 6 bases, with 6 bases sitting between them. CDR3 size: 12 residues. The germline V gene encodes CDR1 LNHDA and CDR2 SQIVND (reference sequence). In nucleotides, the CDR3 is TGTGCCAGTAGTATGGTCTCCAATGAGCAGTTCTTC. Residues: CASSMVSNEQFF.

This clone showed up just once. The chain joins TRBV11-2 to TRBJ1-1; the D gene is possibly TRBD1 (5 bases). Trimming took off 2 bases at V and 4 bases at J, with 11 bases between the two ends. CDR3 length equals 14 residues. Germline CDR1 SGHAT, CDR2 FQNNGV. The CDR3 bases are TGTGCCAGCAGCTTACAGGGACTGGGCACTGAAGCTTTCTTT. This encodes CASSLQGLGTEAFF. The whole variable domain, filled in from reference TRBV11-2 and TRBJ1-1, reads EAGVAQSPRYKIIEKRQSVAFWCNPISGHATLYWYQQILGQGPKLLIQFQNNGVVDDSQLPKDRFSAERLKGVDSTLKIQPAKLEDSAVYLCASSLQGLGTEAFFGQGTRLTVV.

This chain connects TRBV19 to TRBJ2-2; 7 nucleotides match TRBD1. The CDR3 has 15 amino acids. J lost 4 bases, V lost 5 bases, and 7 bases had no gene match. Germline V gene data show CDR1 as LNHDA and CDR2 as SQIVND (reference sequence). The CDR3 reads CASSRQGTSTGELFF. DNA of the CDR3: TGTGCCAGTAGTCGACAGGGAACCAGCACCGGGGAGCTGTTTTTT.

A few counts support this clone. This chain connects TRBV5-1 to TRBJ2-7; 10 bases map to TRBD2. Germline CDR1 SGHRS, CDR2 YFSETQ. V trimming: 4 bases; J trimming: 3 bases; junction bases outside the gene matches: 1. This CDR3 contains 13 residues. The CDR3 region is CASSLAGVYEQYF. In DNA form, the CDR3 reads TGCGCCAGCAGCCTAGCGGGAGTCTACGAGCAGTACTTC.

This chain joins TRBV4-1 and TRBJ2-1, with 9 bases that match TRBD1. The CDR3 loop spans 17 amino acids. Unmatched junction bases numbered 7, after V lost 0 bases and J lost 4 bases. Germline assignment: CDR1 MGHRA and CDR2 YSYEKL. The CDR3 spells CASSQDRNRGLYNEQFF. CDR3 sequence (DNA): TGCGCCAGCAGCCAAGATAGGAACAGGGGGCTATACAATGAGCAGTTCTTC.

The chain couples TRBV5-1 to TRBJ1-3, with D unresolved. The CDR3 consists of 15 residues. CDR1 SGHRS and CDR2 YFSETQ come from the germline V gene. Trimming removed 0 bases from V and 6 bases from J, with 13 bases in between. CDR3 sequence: CASSLDQKSANTIYF. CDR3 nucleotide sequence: TGCGCCAGCAGCTTGGATCAGAAAAGCGCAAACACCATATATTTT.

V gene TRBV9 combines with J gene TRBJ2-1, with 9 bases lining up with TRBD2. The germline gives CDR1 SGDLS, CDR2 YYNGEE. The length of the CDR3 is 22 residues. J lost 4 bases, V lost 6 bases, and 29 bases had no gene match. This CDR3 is CASTTMRLPSSCNSGGYNEQFF. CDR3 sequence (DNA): TGTGCCAGCACCACGATGCGGCTTCCCTCCTCTTGTAATAGCGGGGGTTACAATGAGCAGTTCTTC.

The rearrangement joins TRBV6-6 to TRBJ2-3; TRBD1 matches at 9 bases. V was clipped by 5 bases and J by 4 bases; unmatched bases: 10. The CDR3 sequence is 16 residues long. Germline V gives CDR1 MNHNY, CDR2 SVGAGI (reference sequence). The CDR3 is CASSRTTGGFADTQYF. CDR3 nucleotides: TGTGCCAGCAGTCGAACGACAGGGGGTTTCGCAGATACGCAGTATTTT.

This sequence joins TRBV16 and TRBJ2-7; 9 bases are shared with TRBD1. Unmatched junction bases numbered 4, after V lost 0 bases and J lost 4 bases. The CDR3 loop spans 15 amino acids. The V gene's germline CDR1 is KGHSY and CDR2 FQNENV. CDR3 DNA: TGTGCCAGCAGCCAATCCGGGACAGGGAAATACGAGCAGTACTTC. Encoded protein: CASSQSGTGKYEQYF.

Written as DNA, the CDR3 is TGTGCCATCAGTGAGGGGCCAGGGGGTGCTGAAGCTTTCTTT. Translating gives CAISEGPGGAEAFF. This chain uses TRBV10-3 with TRBJ1-1; 7 nucleotides agree with TRBD1. Germline loops: CDR1 ENHRY, CDR2 SYGVKD. The CDR3 covers 14 residues. Trimming cost V 2 bases and J 6 bases; bases outside gene matches: 6.

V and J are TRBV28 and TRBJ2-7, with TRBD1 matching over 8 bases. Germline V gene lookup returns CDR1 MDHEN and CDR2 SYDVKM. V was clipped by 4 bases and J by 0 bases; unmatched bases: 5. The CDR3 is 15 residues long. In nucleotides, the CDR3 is TGTGCCAGCAGTTCGACAGGGGACCTCTCCTACGAGCAGTACTTC. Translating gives CASSSTGDLSYEQYF.

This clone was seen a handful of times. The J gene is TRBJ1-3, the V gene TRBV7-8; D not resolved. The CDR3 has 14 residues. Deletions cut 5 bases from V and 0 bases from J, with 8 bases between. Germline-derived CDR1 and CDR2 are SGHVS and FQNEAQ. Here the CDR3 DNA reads TGTGCCAGCAGCGCCTTAAGCTCTGGAAACACCATATATTTT. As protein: CASSALSSGNTIYF. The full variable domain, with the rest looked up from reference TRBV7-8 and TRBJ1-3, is GAGVSQSPRYKVAKRGQDVALRCDPISGHVSLFWYQQALGQGPEFLTYFQNEAQLDKSGLPSDRFFAERPEGSVSTLKIQRTQQEDSAVYLCASSALSSGNTIYFGEGSWLTVV.

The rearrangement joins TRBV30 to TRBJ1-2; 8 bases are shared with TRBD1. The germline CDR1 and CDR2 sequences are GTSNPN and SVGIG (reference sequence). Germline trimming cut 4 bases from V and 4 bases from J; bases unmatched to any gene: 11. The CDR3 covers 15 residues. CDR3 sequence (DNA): TGTGCCTGGACCGTCCCGGGACAGGCGATCTATGGCTACACCTTC. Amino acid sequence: CAWTVPGQAIYGYTF.

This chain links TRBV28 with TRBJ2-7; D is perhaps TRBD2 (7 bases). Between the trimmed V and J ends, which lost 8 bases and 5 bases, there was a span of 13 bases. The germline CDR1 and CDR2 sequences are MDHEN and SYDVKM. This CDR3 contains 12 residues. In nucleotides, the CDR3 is TGTGCCAGCGGGTGGGGGGGCAACGAGCAGTACTTC. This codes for CASGWGGNEQYF.

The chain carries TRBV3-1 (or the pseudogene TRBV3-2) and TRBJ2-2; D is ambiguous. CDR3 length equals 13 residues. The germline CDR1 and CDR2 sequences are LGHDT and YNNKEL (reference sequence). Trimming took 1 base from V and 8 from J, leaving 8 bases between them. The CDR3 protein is CASSQAWGGELFF. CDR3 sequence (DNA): TGTGCCAGCAGCCAAGCTTGGGGTGGGGAGCTGTTTTTT.